This TCR beta chain was observed in a study of cytomegalovirus exposure and HLA in healthy donors. Study-level findings and limits: In a later analysis, across HLA loci, associated TCR counts were highest for DRB1, lowest for HLA-C. The analysis excluded some indistinguishable V segments, including TRBV6-2 and TRBV6-3. In vitro experiments confirmed that a few CMV-associated chains were specific for CMV antigens.

To note about this clone: Its antigen remains unidentified.

Trimming at V came to 4 bases and at J to 4 bases, leaving 10 bases not matched to a gene. The CDR3 has 16 amino acids. Germline CDR1 reads SGHRS; CDR2 reads YFSETQ. 13 Jbeta primers and 60 Vbeta primers were used for the PCR. TCRdb's copy holds only in-frame clones and misses some; the assay was immunoSEQ multiplex PCR. Of 160,000 or so clones detected, roughly 84% appear once; the ten largest clones hold roughly 1%. This sequence joins TRBV5-1 and TRBJ2-5; 10 bases are shared with TRBD1. The sequenced sample was PBMCs. This clonotype originated in a man aged 25 to 40 in good health and CMV-seronegative. The CDR3 nucleotides read TGCGCCAGCAGCCCGGAGACAGGGGGCGCGGGAGAGACCCAGTACTTC. The encoded protein is CASSPETGGAGETQYF.